Listed here is a single T cell receptor (beta chain). The data were taken from a study of T cell responses to AZD1222 COVID-19 vaccine. Data came from immunoSEQ multiplex PCR; TCRdb stores just in-frame clones and leaves some out. Of around 120,000 clones in the sample, 75% to 85% were seen once. The germline gives CDR1 MDHEN, CDR2 SYDVKM. CDR3 size: 11 residues. Trimming stripped 7 bases from V and 8 bases from J, with 11 bases between. The TCR comes from an adult who received the AZD1222 COVID-19 vaccine. Sample: peripheral blood, taken 28 days after the second AZD1222 dose. The chain couples TRBV28 to TRBJ1-1; D call uncertain. The CDR3 protein is CASNLRGEAFF. The CDR3 DNA follows: TGTGCCAGCAACCTACGGGGAGAAGCTTTCTTT.